The source of this T cell receptor (beta chain) is a study of cytomegalovirus exposure and HLA in healthy donors. Study results and caveats: The productive fraction for most TCR beta V segments was about 90% or about 30% in an earlier analysis.

Concerning this clone itself: No antigen is known for it.

Primers for the PCR totalled 60 Vbeta and 13 Jbeta. Method: immunoSEQ multiplex PCR; TCRdb's copy keeps in-frame clones and lacks some. The sample records about 170,000 clones, 76% being singletons. Germline V gene sequence: CDR1 KGHSH, CDR2 LQKENI. The CDR3 sequence is 14 residues long. V shed 8 bases and J shed 9 bases, with 20 bases lying between them. Sample: PBMCs. This TCR was sampled from a female donor in good health and CMV-seronegative. V usage is TRBV18 and J usage is TRBJ2-1, with a tentative D call TRBD1 (6 bases). The CDR3 loop is CASTNLAGAGEQFF. The CDR3 DNA reads as TGTGCCAGCACAAACCTAGCAGGGGCGGGTGAGCAGTTCTTC.